The next 6 T cell receptor beta chains were all read from a single sample in a study of cytomegalovirus exposure and HLA in healthy donors. The primer mix had 60 Vbeta and 13 Jbeta primers. Sequencing used immunoSEQ multiplex PCR; TCRdb keeps in-frame clones, though not all of them. This repertoire shows more than 100,000 clones, approximately 87% found once; its top ten account for more than 4%. Specimen: PBMCs. Source of these receptors: a woman aged 25 to 39 in good health and CMV-seronegative.

V and J are TRBV27 and TRBJ1-2, with a tentative D call TRBD1 (5 bases). Germline CDR1 is MNHEY and CDR2 is SMNVEV (reference sequence). Between the trimmed V and J ends, which lost 6 bases and 4 bases, there was a span of 12 bases. This CDR3 comprises 13 residues. CDR3 sequence reads: CASSGAGSYGYTF. In DNA, the CDR3 is TGTGCCAGCAGCGGGGCCGGGAGCTATGGCTACACCTTC.

The table lists this clone with a count of one. CDR3 residues: CSSGGDTDTQYF. The CDR3 DNA is TGCAGCTCCGGGGGGGACACAGATACGCAGTATTTT. V and J are TRBV29-1 and TRBJ2-3; 8 bases line up with TRBD2. Unmatched junction bases numbered 3, after V lost 8 bases and J lost 2 bases. The germline CDR1 and CDR2 sequences are SQVTM and ANQGSEA. The CDR3 spans 12 residues.

This clone has just a few counts. The rearrangement uses TRBV27 and TRBJ2-1; D is possibly TRBD1 (6 bases). Germline V gene data show CDR1 as MNHEY and CDR2 as SMNVEV (reference sequence). V was trimmed by 2 bases and J by 7 bases, leaving 6 bases between them. This CDR3 is built from 12 residues. The CDR3 bases are TGTGCCAGCAGTTTACAGGGGAATGAGCAGTTCTTC. Its translation: CASSLQGNEQFF.

The chain carries TRBV27 and TRBJ2-5; D is possibly TRBD2 (7 bases). The J call is doubtful: the DNA matches TRBJ2-7 better. This CDR3 is 15 amino acids long. CDR1 is MNHEY, CDR2 SMNVEV, per germline (reference sequence). The CDR3 region has the DNA TGTGCCAGCAGTTTACGCGGGGGCAAGCCCTCCGAGCAGTACTTC. It specifies CASSLRGGKPSEQYF.

The J gene is TRBJ2-2, the V gene TRBV4-1; 10 bases match TRBD2. There are 15 residues in the CDR3. The germline gives CDR1 MGHRA, CDR2 YSYEKL. V trimming: 3 bases; J trimming: 3 bases; junction bases outside the gene matches: 1. The CDR3 DNA reads TGCGCCAGCAGCCAGCTAGCGGGGGACACCGGGGAGCTGTTTTTT. The encoded protein is CASSQLAGDTGELFF.

The V and J genes are TRBV2 and TRBJ2-1; 8 bases fit TRBD2. CDR3 length equals 15 residues. Unmatched junction bases numbered 9, after V lost 7 bases and J lost 4 bases. Germline V gene data show CDR1 as SNHLY and CDR2 as FYNNEI. The CDR3 region is CASNLSGDRYNEQFF. CDR3 nucleotide sequence: TGTGCCAGCAATCTTAGCGGGGATCGATACAATGAGCAGTTCTTC.